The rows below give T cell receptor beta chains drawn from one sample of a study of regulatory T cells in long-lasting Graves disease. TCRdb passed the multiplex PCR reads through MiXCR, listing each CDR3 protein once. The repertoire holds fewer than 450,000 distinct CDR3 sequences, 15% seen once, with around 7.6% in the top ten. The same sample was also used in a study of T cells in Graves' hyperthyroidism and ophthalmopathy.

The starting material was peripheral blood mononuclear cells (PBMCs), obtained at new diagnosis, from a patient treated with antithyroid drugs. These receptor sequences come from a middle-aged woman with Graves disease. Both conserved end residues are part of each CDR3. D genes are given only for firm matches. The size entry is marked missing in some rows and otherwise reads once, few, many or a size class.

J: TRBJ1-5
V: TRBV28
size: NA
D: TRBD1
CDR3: CASSLPQGAGGQPQHF
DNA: TGTGCCAGCAGTCTCCCTCAGGGGGCAGGAGGTCAGCCCCAGCATTTT

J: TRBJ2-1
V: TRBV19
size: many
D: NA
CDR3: CASTSRGGSYNEQFF
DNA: TGTGCCAGTACCTCTAGAGGAGGCTCCTACAATGAGCAGTTCTTC

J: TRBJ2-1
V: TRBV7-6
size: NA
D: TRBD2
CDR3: CASSARGRVNEQFF
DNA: TGTGCCAGCAGCGCCCGCGGGAGGGTGAATGAGCAGTTCTTC

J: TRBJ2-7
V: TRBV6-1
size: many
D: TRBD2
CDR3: CASMRGTSRSYEQYF
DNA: TGTGCCAGCATGCGGGGGACTAGCCGGTCCTACGAGCAGTACTTC

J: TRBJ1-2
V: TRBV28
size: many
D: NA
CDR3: CASSSNGNADYGYTF
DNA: TGTGCCAGCAGTTCAAATGGGAACGCGGACTATGGCTACACCTTC

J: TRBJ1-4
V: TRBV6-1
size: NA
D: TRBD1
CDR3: CASSQDRGGSEKLFF
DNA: TGTGCCAGCAGTCAGGACAGGGGCGGTAGCGAAAAACTGTTTTTT

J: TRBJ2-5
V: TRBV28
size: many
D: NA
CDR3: CAAGGEPFIAQYF
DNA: TGTGCCGCGGGTGGCGAACCTTTTATCGCCCAGTACTTC

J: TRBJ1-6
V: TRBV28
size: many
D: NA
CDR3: CASSLPGSSYNSPLHF
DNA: TGTGCCAGCAGTTTACCAGGGAGCTCCTATAATTCACCCCTCCACTTT

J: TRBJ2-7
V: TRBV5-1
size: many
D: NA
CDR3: CASSLAPTNAYEQYF
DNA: TGCGCCAGCAGCTTGGCCCCGACTAACGCCTACGAGCAGTACTTC

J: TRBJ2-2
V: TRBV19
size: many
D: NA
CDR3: CASSIAGEVAGELFF
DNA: TGTGCCAGTAGTATCGCAGGGGAGGTCGCCGGGGAGCTGTTTTTT

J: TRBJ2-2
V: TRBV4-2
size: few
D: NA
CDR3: CASSQESVRGGELFF
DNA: TGTGCCAGCAGCCAAGAGTCCGTTCGGGGCGGGGAGCTGTTTTTT

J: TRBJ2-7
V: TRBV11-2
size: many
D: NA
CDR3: CASSLGQGFYEQYF
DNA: TGTGCCAGCAGCTTAGGGCAGGGGTTCTACGAGCAGTACTTC

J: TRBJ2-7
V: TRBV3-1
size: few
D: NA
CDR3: CASSQGRTFSYEQYF
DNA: TGTGCCAGCAGCCAAGGTCGGACATTCTCCTACGAGCAGTACTTC

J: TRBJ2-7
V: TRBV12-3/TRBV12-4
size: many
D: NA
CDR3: CASSPSVGLGEQYF
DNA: TGTGCCAGCAGTCCCTCCGTGGGACTCGGAGAGCAGTACTTC

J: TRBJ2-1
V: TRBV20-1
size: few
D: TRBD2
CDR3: CSASQKRASWEGRIDNEQFF
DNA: TGCAGTGCTAGCCAGAAAAGGGCATCCTGGGAGGGCCGAATTGACAATGAGCAGTTCTTC

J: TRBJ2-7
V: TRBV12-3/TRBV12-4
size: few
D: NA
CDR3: CASSRGEGASAYEQYF
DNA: TGTGCCAGCAGTAGGGGGGAGGGGGCGTCGGCCTACGAGCAGTACTTC

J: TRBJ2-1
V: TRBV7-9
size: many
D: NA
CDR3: CASRRDVYEQFF
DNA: TGTGCCAGCAGGCGGGACGTCTATGAGCAGTTCTTC

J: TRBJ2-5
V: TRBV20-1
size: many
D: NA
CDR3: CSASTGRDNMETQYF
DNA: TGCAGTGCTAGTACGGGGCGGGATAATATGGAGACCCAGTACTTC

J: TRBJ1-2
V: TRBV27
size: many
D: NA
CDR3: CASTLRQVYGYTF
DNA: TGTGCCAGCACCCTCAGGCAGGTCTATGGCTACACCTTC

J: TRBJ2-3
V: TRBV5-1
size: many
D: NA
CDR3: CASSLAMESDTQYF
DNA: TGCGCCAGCAGCTTGGCAATGGAGTCGGATACGCAGTATTTT

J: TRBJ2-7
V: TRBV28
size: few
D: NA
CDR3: CASSVTNEQYF
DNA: TGTGCCAGCAGTGTGACGAACGAGCAGTACTTC

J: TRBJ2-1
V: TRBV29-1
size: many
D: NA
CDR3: CSVYHNNEQFF
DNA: TGCAGCGTTTACCACAACAATGAGCAGTTCTTC

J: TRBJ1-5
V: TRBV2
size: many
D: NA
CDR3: CASKDPEHPNQPQHF
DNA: TGTGCCAGCAAGGACCCCGAGCATCCCAATCAGCCCCAGCATTTT

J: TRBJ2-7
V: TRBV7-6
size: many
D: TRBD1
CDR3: CASSLADRGIYEQYF
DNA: TGTGCCAGCAGCTTAGCGGACAGGGGGATCTACGAGCAGTACTTC

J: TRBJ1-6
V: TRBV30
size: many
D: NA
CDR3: CAWTPLDSRNSPLHF
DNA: TGTGCCTGGACTCCCCTGGACAGCAGGAATTCACCCCTCCACTTT

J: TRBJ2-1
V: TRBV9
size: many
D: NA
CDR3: CASSVESAYNEQFF
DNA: TGTGCCAGCAGCGTAGAGTCGGCCTACAATGAGCAGTTCTTC

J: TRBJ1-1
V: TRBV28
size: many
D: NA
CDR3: CATRANTEAFF
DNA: TGTGCCACCAGAGCTAACACTGAAGCTTTCTTT

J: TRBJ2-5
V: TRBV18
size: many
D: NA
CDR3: CASSPPGRPTETQYF
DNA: TGTGCCAGCTCACCACCGGGGAGACCAACAGAGACCCAGTACTTC

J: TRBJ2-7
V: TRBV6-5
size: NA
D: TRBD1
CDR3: CASSWTGSGAYEQYF
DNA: TGTGCCAGCAGCTGGACAGGGTCCGGAGCGTACGAGCAGTACTTC

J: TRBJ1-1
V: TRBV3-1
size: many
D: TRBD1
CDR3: CASSQEVIGTAPTEAFF
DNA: TGTGCCAGCAGCCAAGAGGTTATCGGGACAGCCCCCACTGAAGCTTTCTTT

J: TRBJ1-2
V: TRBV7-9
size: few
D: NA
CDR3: CASSLPLGSSANGGYTF
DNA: TGTGCCAGCAGCTTACCTCTGGGCAGTTCGGCGAATGGCGGCTACACCTTC

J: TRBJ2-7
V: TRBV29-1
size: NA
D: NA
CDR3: CSVEVVRGSGYEQYF
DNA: TGCAGCGTTGAGGTAGTCAGAGGGAGTGGTTACGAGCAGTACTTC

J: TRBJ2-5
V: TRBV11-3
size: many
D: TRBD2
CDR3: CASSLDGLAEETQYF
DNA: TGTGCCAGCAGCTTAGATGGGCTAGCGGAAGAGACCCAGTACTTC

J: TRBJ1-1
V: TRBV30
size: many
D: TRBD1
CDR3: CASREVIRGRTEAFF
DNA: TGTGCCTCGCGGGAGGTGATCAGGGGGCGAACTGAAGCTTTCTTT

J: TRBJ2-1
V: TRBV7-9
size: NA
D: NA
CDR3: CASSLPGTHQFF
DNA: TGTGCCAGCAGCTTGCCCGGGACTCATCAGTTCTTC

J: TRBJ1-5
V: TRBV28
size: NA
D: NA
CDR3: CASSLGPVGGYSNQPQHF
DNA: TGTGCCAGCAGCCTAGGCCCTGTCGGGGGTTATAGCAATCAGCCCCAGCATTTT

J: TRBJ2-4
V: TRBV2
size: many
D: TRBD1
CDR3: CASSSGQGINIQYF
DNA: TGTGCCAGCAGTTCGGGACAGGGGATCAACATTCAGTACTTC

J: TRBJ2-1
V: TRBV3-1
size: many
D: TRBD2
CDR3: CASSQLGAGGGNEQFF
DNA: TGTGCCAGCAGCCAACTCGGGGCGGGAGGGGGCAATGAGCAGTTCTTC

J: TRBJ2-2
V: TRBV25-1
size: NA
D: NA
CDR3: CASSEFNGELFF
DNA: TGTGCCAGCAGTGAATTCAACGGGGAGCTGTTTTTT

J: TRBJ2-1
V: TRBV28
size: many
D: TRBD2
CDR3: CASSFRRGRAYNEQFF
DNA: TGTGCCAGCAGTTTCCGCCGCGGGAGGGCCTACAATGAGCAGTTCTTC

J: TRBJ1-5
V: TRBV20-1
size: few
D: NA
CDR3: CSARGSGTLSNQPQHF
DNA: TGCAGTGCTAGGGGTTCCGGGACACTTAGCAATCAGCCCCAGCATTTT